The text below deals with one T cell receptor beta chain. Here immunoSEQ multiplex PCR was the method, and the copy in TCRdb shows in-frame clones only, minus some. The repertoire holds around 230,000 clones, 75% to 90% seen once, with around 9.2% in the top ten. These data are taken from a study of blood T cell repertoires in COVID-19. V was clipped by 3 bases and J by 4 bases, with 12 bases between them. CDR3 length: 14 amino acids. The V gene's germline CDR1 is KGHSH and CDR2 LQKENI. The specimen sequenced was PBMCs or T cells enriched from blood (not recorded which). The chain is built from TRBV18 and TRBJ2-5, with a possible D match to TRBD1 (6 bases). The clonotype originates from a man aged 40-49 years who had recovered from COVID-19. The CDR3 coding sequence is TGTGCCAGCTCACCGAAGGACAGTTTAGAGACCCAGTACTTC. Amino acids: CASSPKDSLETQYF.